Listed here are 28 T cell receptor beta chains from one sample, sequenced in a study of cytomegalovirus exposure and HLA in healthy donors. Vbeta (60) and Jbeta (13) primers were used in the PCR. The data were produced by immunoSEQ multiplex PCR, yet TCRdb's version contains in-frame clones alone and is incomplete. The sample lists about 150,000 clones; around 79% were seen once. Sequencing was performed on PBMCs. All receptors come from a middle-aged man in good health and CMV-seropositive.

This chain joins TRBV4-2 and TRBJ2-6; TRBD2 aligns across 7 bases. This CDR3 comprises 17 residues. The J segment lost 1 base and the V segment lost 4 bases, leaving 7 bases of the junction unmatched. From germline, CDR1 is LGHNA and CDR2 YNFKEQ. CDR3 sequence: CASSPSGGGSGANVLTF. The CDR3 DNA is TGTGCCAGCAGCCCTTCGGGGGGAGGGTCTGGGGCCAACGTCCTGACTTTC.

This chain joins TRBV30 and TRBJ2-7, with 10 bases that match TRBD1. The CDR3 extends over 15 amino acids. Trimming at V came to 3 bases and at J to 5 bases, leaving 10 bases not matched to a gene. Germline assignment: CDR1 GTSNPN and CDR2 SVGIG (reference sequence). The CDR3 loop reads CAWRGRGTGAHEQYF. The CDR3 bases are TGTGCCTGGAGGGGGAGGGGGACAGGGGCCCACGAGCAGTACTTC.

The chain couples TRBV7-9 to TRBJ2-3; 7 bases align to TRBD2. The CDR3 length is 14 residues. Germline V gives CDR1 SEHNR, CDR2 FQNEAQ (reference sequence). J was trimmed by 3 bases and V by 11 bases; bases with no gene match: 11. CDR3 DNA sequence: TGTGCCGGGCGGCTAGCGGAAGGGACAGATACGCAGTATTTT. This sequence encodes CAGRLAEGTDTQYF. Looking up the rest from reference TRBV7-9 and TRBJ2-3 gives the full variable domain: DTGVSQNPRHKITKRGQNVTFRCDPISEHNRLYWYRQTLGQGPEFLTYFQNEAQLEKSRLLSDRFSAERPKGSFSTLEIQRTEQGDSAMYLCAGRLAEGTDTQYFGPGTRLTVL.

The V call is TRBV7-2, the J call TRBJ2-1; 9 nucleotides align to TRBD1. This CDR3 region has 14 residues. Trimming took 6 bases from V and 6 from J; bases not matched to a gene: 6. Looked up from germline, CDR1 is SGHTA and CDR2 is FQGNSA. The CDR3, as DNA: TGTGCCAGCAGATCCGGGACAGGGCTCAATGAGCAGTTCTTC. It yields the protein CASRSGTGLNEQFF.

The rearrangement links TRBV5-1 to TRBJ2-1; TRBD1 might be the D (5 bases). Germline lookup yields CDR1 SGHRS and CDR2 YFSETQ. CDR3 length: 15 residues. Trimming cost V 2 bases and J 5 bases, with 14 bases left between them. The CDR3 here is CASSLRQGLHNEQFF. The DNA of the CDR3 is TGCGCCAGCAGCTTAAGGCAGGGCTTGCACAATGAGCAGTTCTTC. Drawing the rest from reference TRBV5-1 and TRBJ2-1, the complete variable domain is KAGVTQTPRYLIKTRGQQVTLSCSPISGHRSVSWYQQTPGQGLQFLFEYFSETQRNKGNFPGRFSGRQFSNSRSEMNVSTLELGDSALYLCASSLRQGLHNEQFFGPGTRLTVL.

CDR3 coding DNA: TGCGCCAGCAGCTTGGAGGCCGGGGGGATAAGCAATGAGCAGTTCTTC. Its translation: CASSLEAGGISNEQFF. This chain joins TRBV5-1 and TRBJ2-1, with 7 nucleotides matching TRBD2. The CDR3 totals 16 residues. From germline, CDR1 is SGHRS and CDR2 YFSETQ. V lost 0 bases to trimming and J lost 6 bases; unmatched junction nucleotides: 9. Looking up the rest from reference TRBV5-1 and TRBJ2-1 gives the full variable domain: KAGVTQTPRYLIKTRGQQVTLSCSPISGHRSVSWYQQTPGQGLQFLFEYFSETQRNKGNFPGRFSGRQFSNSRSEMNVSTLELGDSALYLCASSLEAGGISNEQFFGPGTRLTVL.

The rearrangement uses TRBV11-1 and TRBJ2-3; D gene ambiguous. There are 15 residues in the CDR3. V lost 0 bases and J 0 bases, leaving 7 bases between the germline ends. Germline assignment: CDR1 SGHAT and CDR2 FQDESV (reference sequence). CDR3 DNA sequence: TGTGCCAGCAGCTTAGCGGCAGAAAGCACAGATACGCAGTATTTT. It is translated as CASSLAAESTDTQYF. The full variable domain, its missing parts supplied by reference TRBV11-1 and TRBJ2-3, is EAEVAQSPRYKITEKSQAVAFWCDPISGHATLYWYRQILGQGPELLVQFQDESVVDDSQLPKDRFSAERLKGVDSTLKIQPAELGDSAMYLCASSLAAESTDTQYFGPGTRLTVL.

There are a few counts of this clone. The chain couples TRBV6-6 to TRBJ1-1; the D gene is possibly TRBD1 (5 bases). Trimming took 6 bases from V and 4 from J, leaving 15 bases between them. This CDR3 has 14 amino acids. Germline V gene lookup returns CDR1 MNHNY and CDR2 SVGAGI (reference sequence). CDR3 sequence (DNA): TGTGCCAGCAGCCCAAGGGGTGGTGGCACTGAAGCTTTCTTT. This sequence encodes CASSPRGGGTEAFF.

This clone was picked up one time. The V gene is TRBV19, the J gene TRBJ1-2, with D uncertain. V lost 10 bases and J lost 2, with 14 bases in between. This CDR3 spans 13 amino acids. Germline CDR1 and CDR2: LNHDA and SQIVND (reference sequence). CDR3 amino acids: CATGWVRNYGYTF. The CDR3 DNA sequence: TGTGCCACCGGGTGGGTACGAAACTATGGCTACACCTTC.

In its sample, this clone was seen a few times. V gene TRBV28 combines with J gene TRBJ1-4, with D maybe TRBD1 (5 bases). Germline CDR1 MDHEN, CDR2 SYDVKM. Trimming pared 2 bases from V and 11 bases from J, leaving 18 bases between. The CDR3 is 15 amino acids. The CDR3 bases are TGTGCCAGCAGTTTACCCGGGACTGATTTAGGGAAACTGTTTTTT. This translates into CASSLPGTDLGKLFF.

As DNA, the CDR3 is TGCAGCGTCAACCTACAGGGACAAGATACGCAGTATTTT. Its translation: CSVNLQGQDTQYF. The chain is built from TRBV29-1 and TRBJ2-3; the D gene is possibly TRBD1 (6 bases). The V end lost 6 bases, the J end lost 5 bases, and 15 bases lay between the germline ends. CDR1 is SQVTM, CDR2 ANQGSEA, per germline. The CDR3 runs 13 residues.

The J gene is TRBJ1-4, the V gene TRBV10-3; D is possibly TRBD1 (5 bases). The CDR3 totals 16 residues. CDR1 and CDR2 from the germline V gene are ENHRY and SYGVKD. Trimming took off 3 bases at V and 8 bases at J, with 19 bases between the two ends. The CDR3 spells CAISDRYGQGSEKLFF. As DNA, the CDR3 is TGTGCCATCAGTGATAGGTATGGCCAGGGATCCGAAAAACTGTTTTTT.

This CDR3 is CASSYWQGNTEAFF. The CDR3 DNA sequence: TGTGCCAGCAGTTATTGGCAGGGGAACACTGAAGCTTTCTTT. The chain couples TRBV6-1 to TRBJ1-1; D might be TRBD1 (5 bases). The CDR3 contains 14 residues. Germline loops: CDR1 MNHNS, CDR2 SASEGT. Trimming shortened V by 5 bases and J by 1 base, and 11 bases separated the two germline ends.

This chain joins TRBV10-2 and TRBJ2-7; TRBD2 matches 10 bases. This CDR3 has 15 amino acids. The V and J ends lost 8 bases and 3 bases, in that order; junction bases with no gene match: 10. CDR1 and CDR2 (germline): WSHSY, SAAADI. CDR3 nucleotide sequence: TGCGCCAGCGTAGACCGCCTAGCGGGAGACTACGAGCAGTACTTC. Translated, it gives CASVDRLAGDYEQYF.

The rearrangement links TRBV19 to TRBJ1-5; possible D gene TRBD1, 5 bases. The CDR3 consists of 14 residues. Germline values: CDR1 LNHDA, CDR2 SQIVND (reference sequence). The V and J ends lost 9 bases and 2 bases respectively, with 14 bases between them. DNA for the CDR3: TGTGCCAGCTTAAGGGGTTTGGGCAATCAGCCCCAGCATTTT. Translating gives CASLRGLGNQPQHF.

This clone was seen just once. The V gene is TRBV28, the J gene TRBJ2-6; 10 bases map to TRBD2. Trimming removed 6 bases from V and 3 bases from J; junction bases left unmatched: 11. The CDR3 is 18 amino acids. Germline values: CDR1 MDHEN, CDR2 SYDVKM. This CDR3 reads CASSILAGRGGGANVLTF. The CDR3 region has the DNA TGTGCCAGCAGCATACTAGCGGGAAGAGGAGGTGGGGCCAACGTCCTGACTTTC.

The chain is built from TRBV18 and TRBJ2-5; 13 bases match TRBD2. The V gene's germline CDR1 is KGHSH and CDR2 LQKENI. This CDR3 contains 17 residues. Trimming cost V 4 bases and J 1 base; bases outside gene matches: 6. The CDR3 sequence is CASSRTSGSFIQETQYF. CDR3 coding DNA: TGTGCCAGCTCACGGACTAGCGGGAGTTTCATCCAAGAGACCCAGTACTTC.

The chain is built from TRBV21-1 and TRBJ1-1; whether TRBD1, the table's D call, matches the DNA was not checked. TRBV21-1 is recorded as a pseudogene. This CDR3 is built from 18 residues. Written as DNA, the CDR3 is TGTGCCAGCAGCAAAGAGTGGGACAGGGTTTCCATGAACACTGAAGCTTTCTTT. It yields the protein CASSKEWDRVSMNTEAFF.

The CDR3 DNA reads as TGCGCCAGCAGCTTGGCCATCAGCTCTGGGGCCAACGTCCTGACTTTC. Translation gives CASSLAISSGANVLTF. The rearrangement links TRBV5-1 to TRBJ2-6; the D is unclear. The length of the CDR3 is 16 residues. Germline loops: CDR1 SGHRS, CDR2 YFSETQ. The V and J ends lost 0 bases and 0 bases respectively, with 7 bases between them.

The chain joins TRBV10-3 to TRBJ1-2; D remains ambiguous. Trimming removed 9 bases from V and 2 bases from J, with 16 bases in between. Per germline, CDR1 ENHRY and CDR2 SYGVKD. This CDR3 comprises 14 residues. CDR3 nucleotides: TGTGCCATTCATCCGGGATATCAAAACTATGGCTACACCTTC. It yields the protein CAIHPGYQNYGYTF.

The chain combines TRBV29-1 with TRBJ2-7; 11 nucleotides match TRBD2. V lost 7 bases and J lost 3; bases outside the gene matches: 8. Germline lookup yields CDR1 SQVTM and CDR2 ANQGSEA. CDR3 length: 14 residues. The CDR3 DNA sequence: TGCAGCGCTTCAGGGACTAGCGGAAACTACGAGCAGTACTTC. Protein product: CSASGTSGNYEQYF.

The chain joins TRBV2 to TRBJ2-5; 13 nucleotides match TRBD2. The CDR3 sequence is 16 residues long. The ends lost 8 bases at V and 0 bases at J; junction bases unmatched: 6. Germline CDR1 reads SNHLY; CDR2 reads FYNNEI. This chain's CDR3 is CASCGLAGAYQETQYF. In DNA, the CDR3 is TGTGCCAGCTGCGGACTAGCGGGAGCCTACCAAGAGACCCAGTACTTC.

This rearrangement joins TRBV6-6 to TRBJ1-2, with TRBD1 matching over 7 bases. The CDR3 runs to 13 residues. Losses at the gene ends were 10 bases for V and 4 bases for J; bases not matched to a gene: 9. Germline V gene lookup returns CDR1 MNHNY and CDR2 SVGAGI (reference sequence). The CDR3: CATYDGTAYGYTF. The CDR3 DNA sequence: TGTGCCACCTATGACGGGACAGCCTATGGCTACACCTTC.

About this clone itself: Germline and junction disagree at one end, which may indicate a read error. The CDR3 nucleotides are TGTTCCAGCAGCTTAGCTAGTGAAGCTTTCTTT. Translation gives CSSSLASEAFF. The chain carries TRBV7-9 and TRBJ1-1; D is undetermined. The CDR3 totals 11 residues. Germline V lookup: CDR1 SEHNR, CDR2 FQNEAQ (reference sequence).

V gene TRBV5-4 combines with J gene TRBJ2-7, with 8 bases lining up with TRBD2. J gave up 2 bases and V 0 bases, and 7 bases lay outside the gene matches. CDR3 length: 16 amino acids. Germline loops: CDR1 SGHNT, CDR2 YYREEE (reference sequence). The CDR3 loop reads CASSLDGSGITYEQYF. CDR3 in DNA: TGTGCCAGCAGCTTGGATGGTAGCGGGATCACCTACGAGCAGTACTTC.

The gene calls are TRBV10-1 and TRBJ1-3; the D is unclear. This CDR3 is 13 amino acids long. Trimming left V 6 bases short and J 1 base short, with 7 bases between. CDR1 is WNHNN, CDR2 SYGVQD, per germline (reference sequence). CDR3 DNA sequence: TGCGCCAGCAGCCGGGGTTCTGGAAACACCATATATTTT. Translated: CASSRGSGNTIYF.

The V gene is TRBV7-2, the J gene TRBJ2-7, with TRBD2 identical over 10 bases. The CDR3 has 14 residues. Germline CDR1 and CDR2: SGHTA and FQGNSA. V lost 1 base to trimming and J lost 6 bases; unmatched junction nucleotides: 3. The chain's CDR3 is CASSLGAGGGEQYF. The CDR3 DNA follows: TGTGCCAGCAGCTTAGGAGCGGGAGGGGGCGAGCAGTACTTC. The variable domain in full, completed from reference TRBV7-2 and TRBJ2-7, reads GAGVSQSPSNKVTEKGKDVELRCDPISGHTALYWYRQSLGQGLEFLIYFQGNSAPDKSGLPSDRFSAERTGGSVSTLTIQRTQQEDSAVYLCASSLGAGGGEQYFGPGTRLTVT.

In this sample, this clone turned up once. The chain links TRBV19 to TRBJ2-3; 9 bases are shared with TRBD2. This CDR3 has 17 residues. Germline CDR1 is LNHDA and CDR2 is SQIVND (reference sequence). Trimming cost V 1 base and J 2 bases; bases outside gene matches: 7. CDR3 in DNA: TGTGCCAGTAGTATAGCCTTACTAGCGGGCCACACAGATACGCAGTATTTT. Residues: CASSIALLAGHTDTQYF.